These 14 T cell receptor beta chains originate from one sample sequenced in a study of regulatory T cells in long-lasting Graves disease. iRepertoire HTBI primers and Arm-PCR of CDR3 regions built TCR beta libraries. TCRdb passed the multiplex PCR reads through MiXCR, listing each CDR3 protein once. The top ten hold 8.9% of the sample, which has approximately 540,000 distinct CDR3 sequences, around 12% seen once. Described time point: newly diagnosed GD, antithyroid drugs for less than 3 months. The authors made the TCR library using RNA they extracted from PBMCs. Another study also made use of these data, one on T cells in Graves' hyperthyroidism and ophthalmopathy.

Sequenced material: peripheral blood mononuclear cells (PBMCs), taken at new diagnosis, from a patient treated with antithyroid drugs. These receptors all stem from a woman aged 30 to 39 with Graves disease.

This clonotype was detected ten times or more. The CDR3: CASSVGNQPQHF. DNA for the CDR3: TGTGCCAGCAGTGTTGGCAATCAGCCCCAGCATTTT. V is TRBV2 and J is TRBJ1-5, with D unresolved. CDR1 is SNHLY and CDR2 is FYNNEI in the germline V gene. With 4 bases removed from V and 2 bases from J, the gap between germline ends came to 3 bases. The CDR3 contains 12 residues.

This clonotype was counted ten times or more. The genes are TRBV4-3 and TRBJ2-7; no clear D. Between the trimmed V and J ends, which lost 0 bases and 2 bases, there was a span of 11 bases. This CDR3 has 15 amino acids. Germline loops: CDR1 LGHNA, CDR2 YSLEER. The CDR3 reads CASSQDRTDPYEQYF. CDR3 nucleotides: TGCGCCAGCAGCCAAGATCGAACGGACCCCTACGAGCAGTACTTC.

The sample holds many counts of this clonotype. This chain links TRBV5-1 with TRBJ1-1; TRBD1 aligns across 7 bases. The germline CDR1 and CDR2 sequences are SGHRS and YFSETQ. The CDR3 runs to 16 residues. V trimming: 2 bases; J trimming: 4 bases; junction bases outside the gene matches: 11. The CDR3 reads CASSFETGTTATEAFF. Written as DNA, the CDR3 is TGCGCCAGCAGCTTTGAGACAGGGACTACCGCCACTGAAGCTTTCTTT.

This clonotype was detected many times. This sequence joins TRBV2 and TRBJ1-4, with D possibly TRBD1 on 5 matching bases. Germline V gives CDR1 SNHLY, CDR2 FYNNEI. The germline V and J ends were trimmed by 3 bases and 8 bases, with 16 bases remaining between them. The CDR3 loop spans 15 amino acids. DNA for the CDR3: TGTGCCAGCAGTGACCAGGGCCTCTCGACCGAAAAACTGTTTTTT. Translation gives CASSDQGLSTEKLFF.

This clonotype has ten or more counts. The chain uses TRBV12-3 or TRBV12-4 and TRBJ2-7; the D is unclear. This CDR3 is 15 amino acids long. V was cut by 5 bases and J by 7 bases, with 21 bases left in between. The CDR3 protein is CASSPARTWGTEQYF. DNA of the CDR3: TGTGCCAGCAGTCCAGCCCGGACGTGGGGAACAGAGCAGTACTTC.

This clonotype was counted ten times or more. The chain is built from TRBV27 and TRBJ2-3, with D perhaps matching TRBD1 (5 bases). There are 14 residues in the CDR3. The V and J ends lost 5 bases and 5 bases respectively, with 14 bases between them. The germline CDR1 and CDR2 sequences are MNHEY and SMNVEV (reference sequence). CDR3 region: CASSPTIGEDTQYF. CDR3 in DNA: TGTGCCAGCAGTCCCACAATAGGGGAAGATACGCAGTATTTT.

This clonotype has at least ten counts. This chain joins TRBV11-1 and TRBJ2-3, with 8 bases fitting TRBD2. From germline, CDR1 is SGHAT and CDR2 FQDESV (reference sequence). Trimming took 6 bases from V and 6 from J; bases not matched to a gene: 8. This CDR3 is 14 amino acids long. CDR3 in DNA: TGTGCCAGCAGAGGGAGCGGGAGAGCGGATACGCAGTATTTT. It codes for CASRGSGRADTQYF. The entire variable domain, with the rest obtained from reference TRBV11-1 and TRBJ2-3, is as follows: EAEVAQSPRYKITEKSQAVAFWCDPISGHATLYWYRQILGQGPELLVQFQDESVVDDSQLPKDRFSAERLKGVDSTLKIQPAELGDSAMYLCASRGSGRADTQYFGPGTRLTVL.

This clonotype was detected a few times. The J gene is TRBJ2-3, the V gene TRBV2, with no clear D. CDR3 length equals 10 residues. Trimming took 6 bases from V and 14 from J, leaving 12 bases between them. Per the germline V gene, CDR1 is SNHLY and CDR2 is FYNNEI. The CDR3 spells CASRVLVGYF. The CDR3 DNA sequence: TGTGCCAGCAGGGTTCTGGTGGGGTATTTT.

The chain has TRBV7-6 and TRBJ2-7, with 7 bases that match TRBD2. V trimming: 5 bases; J trimming: 4 bases; junction bases outside the gene matches: 8. This CDR3 comprises 14 residues. The germline gives CDR1 SGHVS, CDR2 FNYEAQ. CDR3 bases: TGTGCCAGCAGCCGACTTCTCGGGGGGTACGAGCAGTACTTC. Its translation: CASSRLLGGYEQYF.

In the case of this clonotype: This probably arose from a read error, given a far larger clone one base away. V gene TRBV27 combines with J gene TRBJ2-7; 11 nucleotides agree with TRBD2. CDR3 length: 15 residues. Trimming cost V 4 bases and J 7 bases; bases outside gene matches: 9. Germline V CDR1 and CDR2: MNHEY, SMNVEV (reference sequence). DNA for the CDR3: TGTGCCAGCAGTTCCGGGACTAGCGGATACAATGAGCAGTACTTC. It is translated as CASSSGTSGYNEQYF.

The chain uses TRBV4-1 and TRBJ2-5; 12 bases match TRBD2. Germline V gene lookup returns CDR1 MGHRA and CDR2 YSYEKL. J gave up 3 bases and V 3 bases, and 11 bases lay outside the gene matches. CDR3 length: 18 amino acids. This CDR3 is CASSHAGLAGLSEETQYF. CDR3 DNA sequence: TGCGCCAGCAGCCACGCCGGACTAGCGGGATTATCGGAAGAGACCCAGTACTTC.

Regarding this clonotype: This sequence is one base from a far larger clone and is likely a read error. The V gene is TRBV11-2, the J gene TRBJ2-5; 12 bases fit TRBD2. This CDR3 region has 15 residues. CDR1 SGHAT and CDR2 FQNNGV come from the germline V gene. V shed 5 bases, J shed 11 bases, and the junction held 12 bases outside the gene matches. Here the CDR3 reads CASSLTSGSNYEQYF. DNA of the CDR3: TGTGCCAGCAGCCTGACTAGCGGGAGTAATTATGAGCAGTACTTC.

This clonotype has ten or more counts. The chain joins TRBV28 to TRBJ2-7; weak D call: TRBD1 (6 bases). Trimming removed 4 bases at V and 3 bases at J, with 10 bases between. The CDR3 is 13 residues long. The germline V gene has CDR1 MDHEN and CDR2 SYDVKM. DNA for the CDR3: TGTGCCAGCAGTTGGGACACCGACTACGAGCAGTACTTC. Translating gives CASSWDTDYEQYF.

This clonotype was counted only a few times. V gene TRBV2 combines with J gene TRBJ2-7, with 10 positions matching TRBD1. The CDR3 is made up of 18 amino acids. In germline, CDR1 is SNHLY, CDR2 FYNNEI. The J segment lost 0 bases and the V segment lost 6 bases, leaving 14 bases of the junction unmatched. Here the CDR3 DNA reads TGTGCCAGCAGCCCATCCGGGACAGGGGACGTGAGCTCCTACGAGCAGTACTTC. Encoded protein: CASSPSGTGDVSSYEQYF.